The rows below give T cell receptor beta chains drawn from one sample of a study of T cell responses to AZD1222 COVID-19 vaccine. Data came from immunoSEQ multiplex PCR; TCRdb stores just in-frame clones and leaves some out. The sample lists 250,000 to 300,000 clones; about 94% were seen once. The sample consisted of peripheral blood, taken 28 days after the second AZD1222 dose. The receptors stem from an adult who received the AZD1222 COVID-19 vaccine. The CDR3 runs from the conserved cysteine through the conserved F or W. D genes are given only for firm matches. Size is omitted from some rows. Given values are once, few, many or a class for expanded clones.

TGTGCCAGCAGCTTAGTCTCGGGTCAGCCCCAGCATTTT,CASSLVSGQPQHF,TRBV5-5,-,TRBJ1-5,-
TGTGCCAGCAGTCCATTCGATTTTCCCAAACCTGTAGCTTTCTTT,CASSPFDFPKPVAFF,TRBV28,-,TRBJ1-1,-
TGCGCCAGCAGCCAAGCTACGGGGGCGCTTGGCTACACCTTC,CASSQATGALGYTF,TRBV4-1,-,TRBJ1-2,-
TGTGCCAGCAGCCCCATGACAGGGATCGGGAATGAGCAGTTCTTC,CASSPMTGIGNEQFF,TRBV3-1/TRBV3-2,TRBD1,TRBJ2-1,-
TGTGCCAGCAGGGCCGAGGCAGGGTCAGAGCAGTACTTC,CASRAEAGSEQYF,TRBV2,-,TRBJ2-7,-
TGTGCCAGCAGCCGGACAGGGGGTATCTATCAGCCCCAGCATTTT,CASSRTGGIYQPQHF,TRBV7-8,TRBD1,TRBJ1-5,-
TGTGCCACCAGCAGAGATCCGGCGGGGCAAGAGACCCAGTACTTC,CATSRDPAGQETQYF,TRBV15,-,TRBJ2-5,-
TGTGCCAGCAGTCAGGGACTAGCGGGAACGGACATTCAGTACTTC,CASSQGLAGTDIQYF,TRBV2,TRBD2,TRBJ2-4,-
TGTGCCAGCAGTTTCCGAGTGGACCGGGACGGCGGCTACACCTTC,CASSFRVDRDGGYTF,TRBV28,-,TRBJ1-2,-
TGCGCCAGCAGCCCTCGCTGGACAGGAGCGACCGGGGAGCTGTTTTTT,CASSPRWTGATGELFF,TRBV10-1,TRBD1,TRBJ2-2,once
TGTGCCAGCAGCCAAGAGCGGAACACTGAAGCTTTCTTT,CASSQERNTEAFF,TRBV4-2,-,TRBJ1-1,-
TGTGCCAGCAGCCACCCAGCGGGAGGGCCGTCTGGGCAGTTCTTC,CASSHPAGGPSGQFF,TRBV5-4,TRBD2,TRBJ2-1,-
TGTGCCAGCACCCCCAGGGGGGCCGGGGAGCTGTTTTTT,CASTPRGAGELFF,TRBV7-9,-,TRBJ2-2,-
TGTGCCAGCGTTGATTTCACAGCGAGCTACGAGCAGTACTTC,CASVDFTASYEQYF,TRBV28,-,TRBJ2-7,-
TGTGCCAGCAGCGTAGGACGGTACACTGAAGCTTTCTTT,CASSVGRYTEAFF,TRBV9,-,TRBJ1-1,once
TGCAGCAATCAGCCCCAGCATTTT,CSNQPQHF,TRBV20-1,-,TRBJ1-5,-
TGTGCCAGCAGTTTATGGGGACAGGGACCCTATGGCTACACCTTC,CASSLWGQGPYGYTF,TRBV27,TRBD1,TRBJ1-2,-
TGTGCCAGCAGCTTAGTTGGCGGCACCTATGGCTACACCTTC,CASSLVGGTYGYTF,TRBV7-9,-,TRBJ1-2,-